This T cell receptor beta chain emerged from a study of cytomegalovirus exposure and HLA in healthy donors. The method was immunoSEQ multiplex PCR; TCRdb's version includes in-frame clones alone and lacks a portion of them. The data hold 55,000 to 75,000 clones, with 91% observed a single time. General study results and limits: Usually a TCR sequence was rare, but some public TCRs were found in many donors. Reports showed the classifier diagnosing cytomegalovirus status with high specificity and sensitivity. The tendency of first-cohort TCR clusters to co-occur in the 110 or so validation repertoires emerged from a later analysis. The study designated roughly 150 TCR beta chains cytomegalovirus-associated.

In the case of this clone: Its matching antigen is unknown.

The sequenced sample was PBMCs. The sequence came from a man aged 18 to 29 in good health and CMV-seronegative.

CDR3 nucleotide sequence: TGTGCCAGCAGCTTAGAGGTTCTAGGCAGGGGCACTGAAGCTTTCTTT. Its translation is CASSLEVLGRGTEAFF. The chain couples TRBV7-6 to TRBJ1-1; possibly TRBD1 for D (6 bases). Germline CDR1 is SGHVS and CDR2 is FNYEAQ. V lost 1 base to trimming and J lost 4 bases, with 16 bases between them. The CDR3 totals 16 residues.